The rows below give T cell receptor beta chains drawn from one sample of a study of T-cell memory formation after mild COVID-19. TCRdb recomputed calls from the 5' RACE reads with MiXCR, one row per CDR3 protein. The data hold 200,000 or so distinct CDR3 sequences, with just over 9.5% observed a single time. Material: PBMCs or a T cell subset sorted from them (not recorded which). Receptors originate from a man between 18 and 29 years old who had mild COVID-19 (a few samples of this study predate the infection). Cell type and time point are not known. Both conserved end residues are part of each CDR3. The order of the fields is clone size, V gene, J gene, D gene, CDR3 DNA, CDR3 protein. The D gene is left open where the match is weak. Rows give clone size only sometimes, using once, few, many, or a class for an expanded clone.

clone size: few; V gene: TRBV4-3; J gene: TRBJ1-2; D gene: .; CDR3 DNA: TGCGCCAGCAGCCAAGCTATAGAGGGGAACTATGGCTACACCTTC; CDR3 protein: CASSQAIEGNYGYTF
clone size: few; V gene: TRBV7-9; J gene: TRBJ2-7; D gene: .; CDR3 DNA: TGTGCCAGCAGCTCCCTCCCAGATACCTACGAGCAGTACTTC; CDR3 protein: CASSSLPDTYEQYF
clone size: .; V gene: TRBV6-2/TRBV6-3; J gene: TRBJ1-3; D gene: .; CDR3 DNA: TGTGCCAGCGGCTTGCCCGGAAACACCATATATTTT; CDR3 protein: CASGLPGNTIYF
clone size: many; V gene: TRBV7-2; J gene: TRBJ1-4; D gene: .; CDR3 DNA: TGTGCCAGCAGCTTAGTTGGCGGAGGTGAAAAACTGTTTTTT; CDR3 protein: CASSLVGGGEKLFF
clone size: few; V gene: TRBV7-2; J gene: TRBJ2-2; D gene: .; CDR3 DNA: TGTGCCAGCAGTACCACCGGGGGCGGGGAGCTGTTTTTT; CDR3 protein: CASSTTGGGELFF
clone size: few; V gene: TRBV6-5; J gene: TRBJ2-5; D gene: TRBD1; CDR3 DNA: TGTGCCAGCAGTCCCTATGGAATTACAGGGGAGAAGGAAGAGACCCAGTACTTC; CDR3 protein: CASSPYGITGEKEETQYF
clone size: .; V gene: TRBV6-5; J gene: TRBJ2-3; D gene: .; CDR3 DNA: TGTGCCAGCAGCATGACTAGCACAGATACGCAGTATTTT; CDR3 protein: CASSMTSTDTQYF
clone size: few; V gene: TRBV3-1; J gene: TRBJ2-7; D gene: .; CDR3 DNA: TGTGCCAGCAGCCAAGATTTTGGGACAAGGGCCCCAGAGCAGTACTTC; CDR3 protein: CASSQDFGTRAPEQYF
clone size: .; V gene: TRBV11-3; J gene: TRBJ2-1; D gene: TRBD2; CDR3 DNA: TGTGCCAGCAGCCTAGTTGGACTAGAGCCTTACAATGAGCAGTTCTTC; CDR3 protein: CASSLVGLEPYNEQFF
clone size: many; V gene: TRBV5-1; J gene: TRBJ1-6; D gene: TRBD1; CDR3 DNA: TGCGCCAGCAGCGTGGGACCCAGGGGGCAGGGTAATTCACCCCTCCACTTT; CDR3 protein: CASSVGPRGQGNSPLHF
clone size: many; V gene: TRBV7-2; J gene: TRBJ2-3; D gene: .; CDR3 DNA: TGTGCCAGCAGTGGAGCCGGGCACACGATGGATACGCAGTATTTT; CDR3 protein: CASSGAGHTMDTQYF
clone size: few; V gene: TRBV23-1; J gene: TRBJ2-5; D gene: TRBD1; CDR3 DNA: TGCGCCAGCAGTCGCCTACCCGGGACAGGGACGGCGGATGAGGCCCAGTACTTC; CDR3 protein: CASSRLPGTGTADEAQYF
clone size: .; V gene: TRBV24-1; J gene: TRBJ2-5; D gene: TRBD1; CDR3 DNA: TGTGCCACCAGCACCCCGGGACAGGGTTACCAAGAGACCCAGTACTTC; CDR3 protein: CATSTPGQGYQETQYF
clone size: .; V gene: TRBV3-1; J gene: TRBJ2-5; D gene: .; CDR3 DNA: TGTGCCAGCAGCCAGACAGTTCAAGAGACCCAGTACTTC; CDR3 protein: CASSQTVQETQYF
clone size: .; V gene: TRBV3-1; J gene: TRBJ1-5; D gene: .; CDR3 DNA: TGTGCCAGCAGCCAAGTTGTTGGACAGCCCCAGCATTTT; CDR3 protein: CASSQVVGQPQHF
clone size: few; V gene: TRBV20-1; J gene: TRBJ2-7; D gene: .; CDR3 DNA: TGCAGTGCTATCCACGGAAGTGGCAGGCCCTTCGTAGAGCAGTACTTC; CDR3 protein: CSAIHGSGRPFVEQYF
clone size: few; V gene: TRBV7-9; J gene: TRBJ1-1; D gene: .; CDR3 DNA: TGTGCCAGCAGCTTAGCGAATCGGTACACTGAAGCTTTCTTT; CDR3 protein: CASSLANRYTEAFF
clone size: many; V gene: TRBV20-1; J gene: TRBJ1-5; D gene: .; CDR3 DNA: TGCAGTGCTAGGCCCCGGGCGGGCCGAGGCCCCAATCAGCCCCAGCATTTT; CDR3 protein: CSARPRAGRGPNQPQHF
clone size: .; V gene: TRBV18; J gene: TRBJ1-5; D gene: .; CDR3 DNA: TGTGCCAGCTCACAAGCGGCGGGTCAGCCCCAGCATTTT; CDR3 protein: CASSQAAGQPQHF
clone size: few; V gene: TRBV3-1; J gene: TRBJ1-1; D gene: .; CDR3 DNA: TGTGCCAGCAGCCAGGGGAGTGGGAACACTGAAGCTTTCTTT; CDR3 protein: CASSQGSGNTEAFF
clone size: .; V gene: TRBV15; J gene: TRBJ1-5; D gene: .; CDR3 DNA: TGTGCCACCAGCCCCCAGGACCAGCCCCAGCATTTT; CDR3 protein: CATSPQDQPQHF
clone size: few; V gene: TRBV7-3; J gene: TRBJ2-3; D gene: .; CDR3 DNA: TGTGCCAGCAGCTCCCGGACAGCCACAGATACGCAGTATTTT; CDR3 protein: CASSSRTATDTQYF
clone size: .; V gene: TRBV20-1; J gene: TRBJ2-1; D gene: TRBD2; CDR3 DNA: TGCAGTGCACAGCGGGGCCCGTCCGGTTTTGAGCAGTTCTTC; CDR3 protein: CSAQRGPSGFEQFF
clone size: many; V gene: TRBV29-1; J gene: TRBJ1-4; D gene: .; CDR3 DNA: TGCAGCGCTAGAGGCACCAATGAAAAACTGTTTTTT; CDR3 protein: CSARGTNEKLFF
clone size: .; V gene: TRBV6-6; J gene: TRBJ1-3; D gene: .; CDR3 DNA: TGTGCCAGCAGTCGACTCGGAGACACCATATATTTT; CDR3 protein: CASSRLGDTIYF
clone size: many; V gene: TRBV5-1; J gene: TRBJ2-2; D gene: TRBD1; CDR3 DNA: TGCGCCAGCCGCCGGACAGGGACGAACACCGGGGAGCTGTTTTTT; CDR3 protein: CASRRTGTNTGELFF
clone size: .; V gene: TRBV6-5; J gene: TRBJ1-1; D gene: .; CDR3 DNA: TGTGCCAGCAGTTTTTACCGGACCACTGAAGCTTTCTTT; CDR3 protein: CASSFYRTTEAFF